This entry concerns a single T cell receptor beta chain. As originally analysed: Amplification from reference gene primers served as the basis for estimated nucleated cell counts. Method: immunoSEQ multiplex PCR; TCRdb's copy keeps in-frame clones and lacks some. V and J calls and clone size are as listed in that table; D and trimming were resolved from the DNA. There are a few hundred thousand clones in the sample; around 87% occur only once, and 1.3% lies in the top ten. The sample originates from a study of blood T cell repertoires in COVID-19. Study summary: In each case, the material was cDNA or gDNA derived from T cells, B-cell-depleted T cells, or PBMCs.

Participants' own reports of clinical history determined their cohort assignment. Two negative PCRs, clearance, or symptom resolution characterized the recovered Cohort 3 donors. This CDR3 has 12 amino acids. The germline CDR1 and CDR2 sequences are KGHSH and LQKENI. Trimming left V 5 bases short and J 9 bases short, with 11 bases between. The chain combines TRBV18 with TRBJ2-1; D perhaps matches TRBD1 (5 bases). Input material: PBMCs or T cells enriched from blood (not recorded which). The TCR was taken from a man aged 25-40 years who had recovered from COVID-19. The chain's CDR3 is CASSGQGGEQFF. The CDR3 DNA is TGTGCCAGCTCAGGGCAGGGCGGTGAGCAGTTCTTC.